A single sample gave rise to the 23 T cell receptor beta chains below, sequenced in a study of blood T cell repertoires in COVID-19. Profiled with immunoSEQ multiplex PCR; TCRdb holds only in-frame clones, not every one. The sample records about 250,000 clones, 80% to 90% being singletons. Sequenced material: PBMCs or T cells enriched from blood (not recorded which). The receptor source for this set is a woman between 40 and 55 years old who had been exposed to COVID-19.

The chain recombines TRBV3-1 (or the pseudogene TRBV3-2) with TRBJ1-2; tentatively, D is TRBD1 (5 bases). V gave up 0 bases and J gave up 8 bases, with 13 bases separating them. This CDR3 region has 14 residues. The germline V gene encodes CDR1 LGHDT and CDR2 YNNKEL (reference sequence). The CDR3 is CASSQEIRGEGYTF. The CDR3 DNA follows: TGTGCCAGCAGCCAAGAAATAAGGGGCGAGGGCTACACCTTC.

The V call is TRBV7-9, the J call TRBJ2-7; 11 bases are shared with TRBD1. Germline V gene sequence: CDR1 SEHNR, CDR2 FQNEAQ (reference sequence). This CDR3 region has 18 residues. The junction had 12 bases not matched to a gene; V was cut back by 5 bases and J by 0 bases. CDR3 sequence (DNA): TGTGCCAGCAGCCAAGAACTCGGACAGGGGGCTCGCTCCTACGAGCAGTACTTC. Translation gives CASSQELGQGARSYEQYF.

The chain's CDR3 is CASSPPGTEVYEQYV. CDR3 DNA: TGTGCCAGCAGTCCCCCCGGGACAGAAGTCTACGAGCAGTACGTC. The chain employs TRBV6-2 or TRBV6-3 and TRBJ2-7; 7 bases line up with TRBD1. The germline CDR1 and CDR2 sequences are MNHEY and SVGEGT. The CDR3 has 15 residues. After removal of 5 bases from V and 3 bases from J, the junction contained 10 bases not matched to a gene.

V is TRBV16 and J is TRBJ2-6, with TRBD1 as a possible D gene (6 bases). V lost 3 bases, J lost 0 bases, and 12 bases lay in between. The CDR3 loop spans 17 amino acids. The germline V gene has CDR1 KGHSY and CDR2 FQNENV. This chain's CDR3 is CASSQGRGSSGANVLTF. In nucleotides, the CDR3 is TGTGCCAGCAGCCAGGGCAGGGGCAGCTCTGGGGCCAACGTCCTGACTTTC.

The CDR3 protein is CASSQLSGGDYNEQFF. The CDR3 region has the DNA TGTGCCAGCAGCCAACTTAGCGGGGGGGATTACAATGAGCAGTTCTTC. The chain has TRBV7-9 and TRBJ2-1; TRBD2 agrees at 11 bases. This CDR3 comprises 16 residues. V gave up 5 bases and J gave up 4 bases; unmatched junction bases: 7. Germline CDR1 is SEHNR and CDR2 is FQNEAQ (reference sequence).

Of note for this clone: At one boundary the junction diverges from the germline segment, which might be a read error. The chain has TRBV5-1 and TRBJ1-1, with 8 bases fitting TRBD1. This CDR3 has 19 residues. Germline V lookup: CDR1 SGHRS, CDR2 YFSETQ. The CDR3 here is CASSFAQRGQGALDTEAFF. DNA for the CDR3: TGTGCCAGCAGCTTTGCCCAACGCGGGCAGGGGGCGCTTGACACTGAAGCTTTCTTT.

This clone was found a few times. The chain is built from TRBV5-1 and TRBJ2-2, with D hard to call. V was trimmed by 0 bases and J by 5 bases, leaving 11 bases between them. This CDR3 has 15 residues. The germline gives CDR1 SGHRS, CDR2 YFSETQ. The CDR3, as DNA: TGCGCCAGCAGCTTGGTGCCAGAAACGACCGGGGAGCTGTTTTTT. It specifies CASSLVPETTGELFF. The full variable domain, with the rest looked up from reference TRBV5-1 and TRBJ2-2, is KAGVTQTPRYLIKTRGQQVTLSCSPISGHRSVSWYQQTPGQGLQFLFEYFSETQRNKGNFPGRFSGRQFSNSRSEMNVSTLELGDSALYLCASSLVPETTGELFFGEGSRLTVL.

The V gene is TRBV7-6, the J gene TRBJ1-5; possibly TRBD1 for D (6 bases). The germline gives CDR1 SGHVS, CDR2 FNYEAQ. CDR3 length: 16 amino acids. Between the trimmed V and J ends, which lost 3 bases and 1 base, there was a span of 13 bases. The CDR3 nucleotides read TGTGCCAGCAGCTTGGAACAGGGCGGGAGCAATCAGCCCCAGCATTTT. This gives the protein CASSLEQGGSNQPQHF. Using reference TRBV7-6 and TRBJ1-5 for the parts outside the CDR3, the full variable domain is GAGVSQSPRYKVTKRGQDVALRCDPISGHVSLYWYRQALGQGPEFLTYFNYEAQQDKSGLPNDRFSAERPEGSISTLTIQRTEQRDSAMYRCASSLEQGGSNQPQHFGDGTRLSIL.

The chain links TRBV5-4 to TRBJ2-1, with 9 nucleotides matching TRBD2. The CDR3 has 18 residues. Germline CDR1 and CDR2: SGHNT and YYREEE (reference sequence). J was trimmed by 1 base and V by 2 bases; bases with no gene match: 10. CDR3 sequence: CASSFYPSGMVSYNEQFF. The DNA of the CDR3 is TGTGCCAGCAGCTTTTATCCTAGCGGGATGGTTTCCTACAATGAGCAGTTCTTC.

The chain couples TRBV7-2 to TRBJ2-5; 13 bases fit TRBD2. The CDR3 has 19 residues. Unmatched junction bases numbered 11, after V lost 2 bases and J lost 2 bases. CDR1 and CDR2 from the germline V gene are SGHTA and FQGNSA. Here the CDR3 reads CASSLIPGLAGVGQETQYF. DNA of the CDR3: TGTGCCAGCAGCTTAATCCCAGGACTAGCGGGAGTTGGGCAAGAGACCCAGTACTTC.

The chain has TRBV7-6 and TRBJ2-3, with 7 bases aligning to TRBD1. The trim removed 2 bases at V and 2 bases at J, leaving 10 bases unmatched. CDR1 is SGHVS, CDR2 FNYEAQ, per germline. The CDR3 consists of 17 residues. This CDR3 reads CASSLRKAGGITDTQYF. DNA of the CDR3: TGTGCCAGCAGCTTACGAAAAGCAGGGGGTATCACAGATACGCAGTATTTT.

The rearrangement joins TRBV11-2 to TRBJ2-2, with TRBD2 matching 8 bases. Germline assignment: CDR1 SGHAT and CDR2 FQNNGV. The trim removed 5 bases at V and 8 bases at J, leaving 7 bases unmatched. This CDR3 region has 14 residues. In DNA, the CDR3 is TGTGCCAGCAGCCCATGGACTAGCTTGGGGGAGCTGTTTTTT. Protein: CASSPWTSLGELFF.

This chain connects TRBV6-1 to TRBJ1-2, with TRBD1 matching 10 bases. CDR3 length equals 14 residues. In germline, CDR1 is MNHNS, CDR2 SASEGT. The V and J ends lost 1 base and 7 bases, in that order; junction bases with no gene match: 3. For the CDR3, the DNA is TGTGCCAGCAGTGAAGTGGACAGGGGGGGTGGCTACACCTTC. This codes for CASSEVDRGGGYTF.

This chain links TRBV11-2 with TRBJ1-6; tentatively, D is TRBD1 (6 bases). This CDR3 region has 15 residues. Trimming took 1 base from V and 8 from J, leaving 12 bases between them. Germline V gene data show CDR1 as SGHAT and CDR2 as FQNNGV. The CDR3 DNA reads as TGTGCCAGCAGCTTAGTCCAGGGGCGGGATTCACCCCTCCACTTT. As protein: CASSLVQGRDSPLHF.

The chain employs TRBV2 and TRBJ2-7, with 9 bases lining up with TRBD1. V was clipped by 6 bases and J by 0 bases; unmatched bases: 12. The CDR3 is 17 residues long. Germline CDR1 SNHLY, CDR2 FYNNEI. CDR3 nucleotides: TGTGCCAGCAGCGGTAGGGACAGGGTTTCAATCTCCTACGAGCAGTACTTC. Amino acids: CASSGRDRVSISYEQYF.

This chain uses TRBV6-1 with TRBJ1-1; unclear D gene. V lost 3 bases, J lost 12 bases, and 20 bases lay in between. The CDR3 has 14 amino acids. In germline, CDR1 is MNHNS, CDR2 SASEGT. The DNA for the CDR3 is TGTGCCAGCAGTGAGGCCTCCCACACCTGGTATACTTTCTTT. Translated: CASSEASHTWYTFF.

The CDR3 spells CAWRVSSGNTIYF. CDR3 in DNA: TGTGCCTGGAGGGTGAGCTCTGGAAACACCATATATTTT. V and J are TRBV30 and TRBJ1-3; D gene ambiguous. V lost 3 bases, J lost 0 bases, and 6 bases lay in between. There are 13 residues in the CDR3. Germline lookup yields CDR1 GTSNPN and CDR2 SVGIG (reference sequence). Together with reference TRBV30 and TRBJ1-3, the CDR3 gives the full variable domain: SQTIHQWPATLVQPVGSPLSLECTVEGTSNPNLYWYRQAAGRGLQLLFYSVGIGQISSEVPQNLSASRPQDRQFILSSKKLLLSDSGFYLCAWRVSSGNTIYFGEGSWLTVV.

The chain has TRBV30 and TRBJ2-7; a possible D gene is TRBD2 (5 bases). The V gene's germline CDR1 is GTSNPN and CDR2 SVGIG (reference sequence). Trimming left V 2 bases short and J 5 bases short, with 19 bases between. The CDR3 is 15 residues long. The CDR3 is CAWSSFGISNDEQYF. CDR3 sequence (DNA): TGTGCCTGGAGTTCCTTCGGGATAAGTAACGACGAGCAGTACTTC.

This clone came up once. The rearrangement uses TRBV28 and TRBJ2-5, with D possibly matching TRBD2 (5 bases). The CDR3 sequence is 14 residues long. Germline V gene lookup returns CDR1 MDHEN and CDR2 SYDVKM. V was clipped by 2 bases and J by 5 bases, with 12 bases between them. CDR3 region: CASSLPPGWETQYF. The DNA of the CDR3 is TGTGCCAGCAGTTTACCCCCGGGGTGGGAGACCCAGTACTTC.

V and J are TRBV10-3 and TRBJ1-1, with D unresolved. The CDR3 loop spans 14 amino acids. Trimming took 4 bases from V and 6 from J, leaving 15 bases between them. The germline gives CDR1 ENHRY, CDR2 SYGVKD. This CDR3 is CAISVEPGGPEAFF. CDR3 DNA sequence: TGTGCCATCAGTGTTGAGCCAGGAGGCCCTGAAGCTTTCTTT.

This sequence joins TRBV10-3 and TRBJ1-5; the match to TRBD1 covers 8 bases. The V gene end was trimmed by 3 bases and the J gene end by 0 bases; junction bases not matched to a gene: 4. Germline V CDR1 and CDR2: ENHRY, SYGVKD. This CDR3 has 16 amino acids. The CDR3 loop is CAISDRTGTSNQPQHF. The CDR3 coding sequence is TGTGCCATCAGTGACCGGACAGGGACTAGCAATCAGCCCCAGCATTTT.

This chain connects TRBV2 to TRBJ1-1, with 7 bases matching TRBD1. In germline, CDR1 is SNHLY, CDR2 FYNNEI. The CDR3 runs 15 residues. V dropped 6 bases and J dropped 1; count of bases not matched to a gene: 8. The CDR3 sequence: CASSVLTGSNTEAFF. The DNA for the CDR3 is TGTGCCAGCAGCGTCCTGACAGGGTCGAACACTGAAGCTTTCTTT.

The chain is built from TRBV6-2 or TRBV6-3 and TRBJ1-5; 10 nucleotides match TRBD1. Germline V gene lookup returns CDR1 MNHEY and CDR2 SVGEGT. CDR3 length: 17 amino acids. Trimming took 0 bases from V and 5 from J; bases not matched to a gene: 7. The CDR3: CASSYSTWDRGYQPQHF. The CDR3 nucleotides are TGTGCCAGCAGTTACTCGACTTGGGACAGGGGATATCAGCCCCAGCATTTT.